The 25 T cell receptor beta chains reported below all come from one sample, sequenced in a study of blood T cell repertoires in COVID-19. Profiling relied on immunoSEQ multiplex PCR, and the TCRdb table lists in-frame clones only, not all of them. The sample carries 120,000 or so clones, over 75% recorded once. Material: peripheral blood. The receptors come from a man younger than 45 with COVID-19, enrolled during active disease.

The chain combines TRBV6-5 with TRBJ1-2; 9 positions match TRBD1. The CDR3 consists of 14 residues. CDR1 and CDR2 from the germline V gene are MNHEY and SVGAGI. V dropped 6 bases and J dropped 0; count of bases not matched to a gene: 2. DNA for the CDR3: TGTGCCAGCAGCGGACAGGGGTCTAACTATGGCTACACCTTC. Its translation is CASSGQGSNYGYTF.

This clone has a handful of counts. The chain has TRBV12-3 or TRBV12-4 and TRBJ1-2; TRBD1 might be the D (6 bases). The ends were cut back, 8 bases at V and 7 bases at J, with 17 bases in the middle. CDR3 length: 13 amino acids. CDR3 nucleotides: TGTGCCAGCTCCGTTGTACAGGGTGCTGGCTACACCTTC. Amino acid sequence: CASSVVQGAGYTF.

The chain links TRBV28 to TRBJ1-2, with TRBD1 as a possible D gene (6 bases). Germline CDR1 MDHEN, CDR2 SYDVKM. V was trimmed by 2 bases and J by 4 bases, leaving 11 bases between them. The length of the CDR3 is 14 residues. The CDR3 DNA sequence: TGTGCCAGCAGTTTAGACAGGATCCTCTATGGCTACACCTTC. The encoded protein is CASSLDRILYGYTF.

In regard to this clone: Within the sample, other DNA sequences also encode this same CDR3. This chain uses TRBV29-1 with TRBJ1-2; 7 bases align to TRBD1. CDR1 and CDR2 from the germline V gene are SQVTM and ANQGSEA. With 6 bases clipped from V and 4 bases from J, the junction kept 8 bases outside the gene matches. CDR3 length: 13 residues. The CDR3: CSVATGALYGYTF. For the CDR3, the DNA is TGCAGCGTCGCAACAGGGGCCCTCTATGGCTACACCTTC.

The genes are TRBV4-1 and TRBJ2-1, with 11 bases fitting TRBD2. Germline V gene data show CDR1 as MGHRA and CDR2 as YSYEKL. The CDR3 sequence is 16 residues long. V gave up 2 bases and J gave up 4 bases; unmatched junction bases: 4. For the CDR3, the DNA is TGCGCCAGCAGCCAAAAGGGGACTAGCGGATACAATGAGCAGTTCTTC. Amino acids: CASSQKGTSGYNEQFF.

The gene calls are TRBV28 and TRBJ1-4; TRBD1 might be the D (6 bases). The ends were cut back, 6 bases at V and 4 bases at J, with 18 bases in the middle. This CDR3 comprises 16 residues. CDR1 is MDHEN and CDR2 is SYDVKM in the germline V gene. CDR3 amino acids: CASSNLKTGFNEKLFF. The CDR3 bases are TGTGCCAGCAGCAACCTTAAGACAGGATTTAATGAAAAACTGTTTTTT.

V and J are TRBV30 and TRBJ1-1; 9 bases fit TRBD1. The germline CDR1 and CDR2 sequences are GTSNPN and SVGIG (reference sequence). CDR3 length equals 15 residues. V was pared by 1 base and J by 4 bases, with 7 bases of the junction left unmatched. The CDR3 here is CAWSAGGTGLTEAFF. As DNA, the CDR3 is TGTGCCTGGAGTGCCGGAGGGACAGGGCTCACTGAAGCTTTCTTT.

V is TRBV6-5 and J is TRBJ1-5; 9 bases match TRBD1. Germline V gene lookup returns CDR1 MNHEY and CDR2 SVGAGI. V was clipped by 4 bases and J by 5 bases; unmatched bases: 9. CDR3 length equals 16 residues. As DNA, the CDR3 is TGTGCCAGCAGTTTCCTGGGGACAGGGTTGGATCAGCCCCAGCATTTT. Translation gives CASSFLGTGLDQPQHF.

V gene TRBV19 combines with J gene TRBJ1-5, with D possibly matching TRBD1 (5 bases). Trimming stripped 7 bases from V and 2 bases from J, with 15 bases between. Germline values: CDR1 LNHDA, CDR2 SQIVND (reference sequence). This CDR3 is 15 amino acids long. Here the CDR3 reads CASTRAGEGNQPQHF. CDR3 bases: TGTGCCAGTACCCGGGCGGGGGAGGGCAATCAGCCCCAGCATTTT.

The rearrangement joins TRBV7-9 to TRBJ2-5; 8 bases map to TRBD1. The CDR3 contains 18 residues. V dropped 3 bases and J dropped 3; count of bases not matched to a gene: 15. The germline V gene encodes CDR1 SEHNR and CDR2 FQNEAQ (reference sequence). Here the CDR3 DNA reads TGTGCCAGCAGCTTGCCACTCTCTATGACAGGGGCTGAAGAGACCCAGTACTTC. It is translated as CASSLPLSMTGAEETQYF.

The chain combines TRBV9 with TRBJ2-7; D ambiguous. The CDR3 has 14 residues. V lost 6 bases to trimming and J lost 5 bases, with 18 bases between them. Germline CDR1 is SGDLS and CDR2 is YYNGEE. Here the CDR3 DNA reads TGTGCCAGCACCCCCTATCTCCCTCACCACGAGCAGTACTTC. Amino acid sequence: CASTPYLPHHEQYF.

This clone was found once. The genes are TRBV6-1 and TRBJ2-3; D may be TRBD1 (5 bases). This CDR3 is 15 amino acids long. Looked up from germline, CDR1 is MNHNS and CDR2 is SASEGT. Trimming left V 3 bases short and J 2 bases short, with 12 bases between. DNA for the CDR3: TGTGCCAGCAGTGACCAGACAGCTTCCACAGATACGCAGTATTTT. This encodes CASSDQTASTDTQYF.

This clone was seen once. The chain couples TRBV5-1 to TRBJ2-1, with D possibly matching TRBD1 (7 bases). Germline CDR1 is SGHRS and CDR2 is YFSETQ. V lost 4 bases and J lost 4, with 27 bases in between. The CDR3 is made up of 19 amino acids. CDR3 amino acids: CASSTTRGTVGEGYNEQFF. CDR3 nucleotide sequence: TGCGCCAGCAGCACCACCCGCGGGACAGTTGGAGAGGGGTACAATGAGCAGTTCTTC.

The chain employs TRBV7-2 and TRBJ2-2; maybe TRBD2 (5 bases). V lost 5 bases and J lost 1, with 17 bases in between. Germline V gene data show CDR1 as SGHTA and CDR2 as FQGNSA. CDR3 length: 17 amino acids. CDR3 protein: CASSKDLERRNTGELFF. As DNA, the CDR3 is TGTGCCAGCAGCAAGGACTTGGAGCGGCGGAACACCGGGGAGCTGTTTTTT.

The gene calls are TRBV7-7 and TRBJ1-2, with D possibly being TRBD1 (6 bases). Germline CDR1 and CDR2: SSHAT and FNYEAQ (reference sequence). V gave up 9 bases and J gave up 4 bases, with 15 bases separating them. The CDR3 is 13 amino acids. The CDR3 region has the DNA TGTGCCAGGGGCGGACAGTTCGGCTATGGCTACACCTTC. Translation: CARGGQFGYGYTF.

The rearrangement joins TRBV27 to TRBJ1-4; 7 nucleotides line up with TRBD1. Germline CDR1 MNHEY, CDR2 SMNVEV (reference sequence). The V and J ends lost 2 bases and 7 bases, in that order; junction bases with no gene match: 4. There are 14 residues in the CDR3. CDR3 protein: CASSLQGGREKLFF. CDR3 sequence (DNA): TGTGCCAGCAGTTTACAGGGGGGACGTGAAAAACTGTTTTTT.

The rearrangement joins TRBV15 to TRBJ1-5; no reliable D call. V dropped 1 base and J dropped 4 bases, with 11 bases sitting between them. The germline V gene encodes CDR1 LNHNV and CDR2 YYDKDF (reference sequence). This CDR3 has 15 residues. The CDR3 sequence: CATSRGRQPNQPQHF. The DNA for the CDR3 is TGTGCCACCAGCAGAGGTCGACAACCGAATCAGCCCCAGCATTTT.

This chain links TRBV1 with TRBJ2-1; TRBD2 reflects the table's D call only, with no check against the DNA. TRBV1 is classified as a pseudogene. This CDR3 contains 18 residues. CDR3 nucleotides: TGCACCAGCAGCCAAGATGGTGGGCTAGCGGGAGATCTAGATGAGCAGTTCTTC. Translated: CTSSQDGGLAGDLDEQFF.

The chain employs TRBV28 and TRBJ2-3, with D tentatively TRBD2 (6 bases). Trimming stripped 3 bases from V and 2 bases from J, with 21 bases between. In germline, CDR1 is MDHEN, CDR2 SYDVKM. CDR3 length: 18 residues. CDR3 sequence (DNA): TGTGCCAGCAGTTTCGGGGAGGACCGGGACTCAGACACAGATACGCAGTATTTT. Protein: CASSFGEDRDSDTDTQYF.

The V call is TRBV9, the J call TRBJ2-2; 8 positions match TRBD2. The V segment lost 0 bases and the J segment 7 bases; nucleotides outside the gene matches: 11. Germline V lookup: CDR1 SGDLS, CDR2 YYNGEE. This CDR3 region has 17 residues. CDR3 sequence (DNA): TGTGCCAGCAGCGTAGGAGGGACTAGTATAATCCTCGGGGAGCTGTTTTTT. Amino acids: CASSVGGTSIILGELFF.

The rearrangement joins TRBV25-1 to TRBJ2-3; no definite D call. Germline assignment: CDR1 MGHDK and CDR2 SYGVNS. This CDR3 has 14 residues. The V and J ends lost 5 bases and 2 bases respectively, with 11 bases between them. The chain's CDR3 is CASSPQGVTDTQYF. The CDR3, as DNA: TGTGCCAGCAGTCCCCAAGGAGTCACAGATACGCAGTATTTT.

The J gene is TRBJ2-1, the V gene TRBV29-1, with D possibly TRBD2 on 6 matching bases. This CDR3 has 14 amino acids. V was cut by 4 bases and J by 0 bases, with 10 bases left in between. Germline CDR1 reads SQVTM; CDR2 reads ANQGSEA. In DNA, the CDR3 is TGCAGCGTTGGGCGGGGAAGCTCCTACAATGAGCAGTTCTTC. It codes for CSVGRGSSYNEQFF.

The V gene is TRBV21-1, the J gene TRBJ1-2; the table assigns TRBD1, which was not confirmed against the DNA. TRBV21-1 is a recognized pseudogene. CDR3 size: 18 residues. CDR3 in amino acids: CASSGRGQGPPFGDGYTF. CDR3 in DNA: TGTGCCAGCAGCGGAAGGGGGCAGGGACCCCCCTTTGGAGATGGCTACACCTTC.

This chain uses TRBV7-8 with TRBJ1-6; 9 bases are a match to TRBD1. With V trimmed by 6 bases and J by 6 bases, 9 bases remained unmatched. There are 16 residues in the CDR3. CDR1 and CDR2 (germline): SGHVS, FQNEAQ. The CDR3 sequence: CASSSSPGQGNSPLHF. The CDR3 DNA reads as TGTGCCAGCAGTTCTTCTCCGGGACAGGGTAATTCACCCCTCCACTTT.

J is TRBJ1-1 and V is TRBV7-8; D not resolved. The length of the CDR3 is 15 residues. Germline V gene lookup returns CDR1 SGHVS and CDR2 FQNEAQ. V was cut by 2 bases and J by 0 bases, with 10 bases left in between. Here the CDR3 reads CASSLSPGLNTEAFF. CDR3 sequence (DNA): TGTGCCAGCAGCTTATCCCCAGGCCTGAACACTGAAGCTTTCTTT.